Below are 2 T cell receptor beta chains sequenced from a single sample in a study of T cells in Graves' hyperthyroidism and ophthalmopathy (dated by TCRdb to between 2018 and 2021). Library prep was done by multiplex PCR. Instrument used: Illumina HiSeq 2000. Amplification of TCR beta CDR3 regions was carried out from RNA transcripts. The first round of RT-PCR for the TCR CDR3 was performed with the HTBI primer set and the Qiagen OneStep RT-PCR kit. TCRdb reprocessed the public reads (quality trimming at Q25 with fastp, clone calling with MiXCR) and kept in-frame beta chains. Rows merge per CDR3 protein into single entries with the most common DNA and genes. The sample has 600,000 or so distinct CDR3 sequences on record, 16% of them singletons. The ten largest make up 3.5% to 4% of the sample. Sequenced material: blood. Receptors were obtained from a woman aged 25 to 39 with Graves' hyperthyroidism.

In its sample, this clonotype was seen many times. The chain has TRBV20-1 and TRBJ2-3; 7 nucleotides align to TRBD2. In germline, CDR1 is DFQATT, CDR2 SNEGSKA (reference sequence). The length of the CDR3 is 15 residues. V shed 2 bases, J shed 2 bases, and the junction held 7 bases outside the gene matches. The CDR3 spells CSARSASGTTDTQYF. CDR3 nucleotide sequence: TGCAGTGCTAGATCTGCTAGCGGAACCACAGATACGCAGTATTTT.

This clonotype was counted a few times. V usage is TRBV28 and J usage is TRBJ2-3; TRBD1 matches at 9 bases. The V and J ends lost 5 bases and 2 bases, in that order; junction bases with no gene match: 2. CDR1 is MDHEN, CDR2 SYDVKM, per germline. The CDR3 is made up of 14 amino acids. CDR3 sequence (DNA): TGTGCCAGCAGTCACAGGGGGCCCACAGATACGCAGTATTTT. Translating gives CASSHRGPTDTQYF. Full variable domain (remainder filled in from reference TRBV28 and TRBJ2-3): DVKVTQSSRYLVKRTGEKVFLECVQDMDHENMFWYRQDPGLGLRLIYFSYDVKMKEKGDIPEGYSVSREKKERFSLILESASTNQTSMYLCASSHRGPTDTQYFGPGTRLTVL.